These 22 T cell receptor beta chains were all obtained from the same sample, sequenced in a study of shared clonotypes between healthy human individuals. CD45RO-negative CD8 cells positively selected for CCR7 made up the naive population, which excluded terminally differentiated effector memory CD45RA+ cells. TCRdb's table, derived via immunoSEQ multiplex PCR, lists solely in-frame clones and lacks some. The table records about 2,200,000 clones, 90% to 95% of them present only once. Sample: naive CD8+ T cells from PBMCs. The receptor source for this set is a man between 18 and 35 years old in good health. Some clones in this sample may be carry-over from other donors' samples.

The J gene is TRBJ2-2, the V gene TRBV7-9, with D perhaps matching TRBD2 (6 bases). CDR1 SEHNR and CDR2 FQNEAQ come from the germline V gene (reference sequence). The CDR3 extends over 15 amino acids. The V end was cut by 3 bases, the J end by 0 bases, with 8 bases between. For the CDR3, the DNA is TGTGCCAGCAGCTTGCGGGACGCGAACACCGGGGAGCTGTTTTTT. Its translation: CASSLRDANTGELFF. Combining the CDR3 with reference TRBV7-9 and TRBJ2-2 gives the whole variable domain DTGVSQNPRHKITKRGQNVTFRCDPISEHNRLYWYRQTLGQGPEFLTYFQNEAQLEKSRLLSDRFSAERPKGSFSTLEIQRTEQGDSAMYLCASSLRDANTGELFFGEGSRLTVL.

V gene TRBV4-1 combines with J gene TRBJ2-7; 8 nucleotides line up with TRBD1. Germline CDR1 is MGHRA and CDR2 is YSYEKL. The CDR3 runs 15 residues. Trimming cost V 2 bases and J 3 bases; bases outside gene matches: 6. The CDR3 DNA reads as TGCGCCAGCAGCCAAACACAGGGGGTGTTCTACGAGCAGTACTTC. Amino acids: CASSQTQGVFYEQYF.

This rearrangement joins TRBV2 to TRBJ2-1; 13 bases agree with TRBD2. The J segment lost 5 bases and the V segment lost 5 bases, leaving 6 bases of the junction unmatched. Germline loops: CDR1 SNHLY, CDR2 FYNNEI. The CDR3 runs to 16 residues. The CDR3 sequence: CASSTRLAGGDNEQFF. CDR3 DNA: TGTGCCAGCAGTACCCGACTAGCGGGAGGTGACAATGAGCAGTTCTTC. The full variable domain, rest sourced from reference TRBV2 and TRBJ2-1, is EPEVTQTPSHQVTQMGQEVILRCVPISNHLYFYWYRQILGQKVEFLVSFYNNEISEKSEIFDDQFSVERPDGSNFTLKIRSTKLEDSAMYFCASSTRLAGGDNEQFFGPGTRLTVL.

Turning to this clone: This specimen includes other DNA sequences encoding the same CDR3. The chain has TRBV13 and TRBJ1-1; D not resolved. Germline lookup yields CDR1 PRHDT and CDR2 FYEKMQ (reference sequence). Trimming took 0 bases from V and 0 from J, leaving 2 bases between them. This CDR3 contains 13 residues. The CDR3 loop is CASSLGLNTEAFF. The CDR3 DNA follows: TGTGCCAGCAGCTTAGGCTTGAACACTGAAGCTTTCTTT. The full variable domain, its missing parts supplied by reference TRBV13 and TRBJ1-1, is AAGVIQSPRHLIKEKRETATLKCYPIPRHDTVYWYQQGPGQDPQFLISFYEKMQSDKGSIPDRFSAQQFSDYHSELNMSSLELGDSALYFCASSLGLNTEAFFGQGTRLTVV.

This chain links TRBV19 with TRBJ2-7; D unclear. The CDR3 totals 13 residues. Germline CDR1 is LNHDA and CDR2 is SQIVND (reference sequence). Trimming cost V 3 bases and J 3 bases, with 9 bases left between them. The CDR3 region is CASSIFASYEQYF. CDR3 bases: TGTGCCAGTAGTATTTTCGCCAGCTACGAGCAGTACTTC.

This clone turned up a few times. The CDR3 bases are TGTGCCAGTCGCGGCCAGGAGTCGTGGGAAGCTTTCTTT. Translation gives CASRGQESWEAFF. This chain links TRBV19 with TRBJ1-1; the D is unclear. Looked up from germline, CDR1 is LNHDA and CDR2 is SQIVND (reference sequence). The CDR3 is 13 amino acids. Deletions cut 8 bases from V and 8 bases from J, with 18 bases between.

The V call is TRBV19, the J call TRBJ1-2; no clear D. The germline V and J ends were trimmed by 3 bases and 5 bases, with 10 bases remaining between them. Germline V CDR1 and CDR2: LNHDA, SQIVND (reference sequence). CDR3 length: 13 amino acids. The CDR3, as DNA: TGTGCCAGTAGTATGGGATTGGGGTATGGCTACACCTTC. It yields the protein CASSMGLGYGYTF.

The genes are TRBV28 and TRBJ2-7; D unresolved. The CDR3 covers 14 residues. Trimming shortened V by 5 bases and J by 3 bases, and 14 bases separated the two germline ends. Germline assignment: CDR1 MDHEN and CDR2 SYDVKM. This chain's CDR3 is CASSPRLGNYEQYF. CDR3 sequence (DNA): TGTGCCAGCAGTCCCCGGCTGGGCAACTACGAGCAGTACTTC.

V is TRBV7-3 and J is TRBJ2-3, with 8 bases aligning to TRBD2. The germline gives CDR1 SGHTA, CDR2 FQGTGA. The CDR3 covers 16 residues. Trimming at V came to 4 bases and at J to 6 bases, leaving 12 bases not matched to a gene. The CDR3: CASSSPGRGGVDTQYF. The CDR3 region has the DNA TGTGCCAGCAGCTCCCCCGGCCGGGGGGGAGTGGATACGCAGTATTTT. The complete variable domain, with remaining parts taken from reference TRBV7-3 and TRBJ2-3, reads GAGVSQTPSNKVTEKGKYVELRCDPISGHTALYWYRQSLGQGPEFLIYFQGTGAADDSGLPNDRFFAVRPEGSVSTLKIQRTERGDSAVYLCASSSPGRGGVDTQYFGPGTRLTVL.

CDR3 protein: CATTHPGGTDTQYF. The CDR3, as DNA: TGTGCCACCACTCACCCAGGGGGCACAGATACGCAGTATTTT. This chain connects TRBV27 to TRBJ2-3; a weak D match, TRBD1 (6 bases). Germline CDR1 is MNHEY and CDR2 is SMNVEV (reference sequence). The CDR3 has 14 amino acids. With 10 bases removed from V and 1 base from J, the gap between germline ends came to 15 bases.

The rearrangement links TRBV19 to TRBJ2-5; 8 bases agree with TRBD1. The CDR3 spans 15 residues. With V trimmed by 6 bases and J by 7 bases, 13 bases remained unmatched. CDR1 LNHDA and CDR2 SQIVND come from the germline V gene (reference sequence). As DNA, the CDR3 is TGTGCCAGTAGCCCCGGCGGGATTGGACAGGGGACCCAGTACTTC. It translates to CASSPGGIGQGTQYF.

This chain joins TRBV7-9 and TRBJ2-7; D might be TRBD1 or TRBD2, each matching 5 bases. Germline loops: CDR1 SEHNR, CDR2 FQNEAQ (reference sequence). The CDR3 sequence is 15 residues long. With 7 bases removed from V and 6 bases from J, the gap between germline ends came to 22 bases. The CDR3, as DNA: TGTGCCAGCACCGAGGCCGGGACGCATGGTCGCGAGCAGTACTTC. Translation gives CASTEAGTHGREQYF.

The chain is built from TRBV9 and TRBJ2-2, with D perhaps given as TRBD1 or TRBD2 (5 bases each). The CDR3 sequence is 19 residues long. V was clipped by 2 bases and J by 0 bases, with 20 bases between them. Germline lookup yields CDR1 SGDLS and CDR2 YYNGEE. CDR3 DNA sequence: TGTGCCAGCAGCGTGTTATCCGGGACGCTTGCTCCGAACACCGGGGAGCTGTTTTTT. This codes for CASSVLSGTLAPNTGELFF.

V and J are TRBV5-6 and TRBJ2-2, with 8 bases identical to TRBD1. CDR3 length equals 18 residues. V shed 2 bases, J shed 4 bases, and the junction held 13 bases outside the gene matches. Germline assignment: CDR1 SGHDT and CDR2 YYEEEE. The CDR3 loop reads CASSFGTQGARGTGELFF. The CDR3 bases are TGTGCCAGCAGCTTTGGCACCCAGGGGGCGCGCGGCACCGGGGAGCTGTTTTTT.

This rearrangement joins TRBV6-1 to TRBJ1-1; TRBD1 is a possible D gene (5 bases). CDR1 is MNHNS and CDR2 is SASEGT in the germline V gene. There are 15 residues in the CDR3. The V end lost 2 bases, the J end lost 5 bases, and 15 bases lay between the germline ends. CDR3 amino acids: CASSEWPGGKTEAFF. In DNA, the CDR3 is TGTGCCAGCAGTGAATGGCCCGGGGGAAAGACTGAAGCTTTCTTT.

Turning to this clone: The sample holds other DNA sequences that translate to the same CDR3. The chain has TRBV27 and TRBJ1-3; no firm D call. Per the germline V gene, CDR1 is MNHEY and CDR2 is SMNVEV (reference sequence). The V and J ends lost 4 bases and 0 bases respectively, with 4 bases between them. The CDR3 loop spans 13 amino acids. CDR3 nucleotide sequence: TGTGCCAGCAGTTCCTTCTCTGGAAACACCATATATTTT. Translation: CASSSFSGNTIYF.

This chain connects TRBV5-6 to TRBJ2-7, with 10 bases aligning to TRBD2. V lost 4 bases and J lost 6; bases outside the gene matches: 10. The CDR3 length is 15 residues. Per germline, CDR1 SGHDT and CDR2 YYEEEE. This CDR3 is CASSPGLAGVGEQYF. CDR3 sequence (DNA): TGTGCCAGCAGCCCCGGGCTAGCGGGAGTCGGCGAGCAGTACTTC.

This clone was seen once. The V call is TRBV7-3, the J call TRBJ1-5; D call uncertain. Trimming pared 5 bases from V and 0 bases from J, leaving 11 bases between. This CDR3 comprises 15 residues. The germline V gene has CDR1 SGHTA and CDR2 FQGTGA. In nucleotides, the CDR3 is TGTGCCAGCAGCCCCTGCCTAACTAGCAATCAGCCCCAGCATTTT. It codes for CASSPCLTSNQPQHF.

This sequence joins TRBV19 and TRBJ2-7; D is uncertain. The CDR3 spans 15 residues. The V gene lost 1 base and the J gene lost 1 base, with 11 bases spanning the gap. Germline V gives CDR1 LNHDA, CDR2 SQIVND (reference sequence). CDR3 bases: TGTGCCAGTAGTATAGTCCCGCGGTTGTCCTACGAGCAGTACTTC. This sequence encodes CASSIVPRLSYEQYF.

This clone was seen just once. The gene calls are TRBV5-1 and TRBJ2-7, with D perhaps assigned TRBD1 or TRBD2 (5 bases each). This CDR3 comprises 16 residues. Per the germline V gene, CDR1 is SGHRS and CDR2 is YFSETQ. Trimming stripped 1 base from V and 0 bases from J, with 14 bases between. CDR3 sequence: CASSLTTGAISYEQYF. CDR3 DNA sequence: TGCGCCAGCAGCTTGACTACCGGGGCCATCTCCTACGAGCAGTACTTC.

Worth noting for this clone: Within the sample, other DNA sequences also encode this same CDR3. V and J are TRBV28 and TRBJ2-2; 7 nucleotides line up with TRBD1. Germline trimming cut 5 bases from V and 3 bases from J; bases unmatched to any gene: 3. Germline lookup yields CDR1 MDHEN and CDR2 SYDVKM. The CDR3 sequence is 14 residues long. CDR3 sequence: CASSRQGDTGELFF. The CDR3 bases are TGTGCCAGCAGTCGGCAGGGGGACACCGGGGAGCTGTTTTTT.

This clone occurred a few times. The sample holds other DNA sequences that translate to the same CDR3. The rearrangement joins TRBV4-1 to TRBJ1-1; TRBD1 is a possible D gene (5 bases). CDR1 is MGHRA and CDR2 is YSYEKL in the germline V gene. The CDR3 loop spans 15 amino acids. Trimming removed 1 base from V and 1 base from J, with 10 bases in between. CDR3 sequence (DNA): TGCGCCAGCAGCCAAGGCCCGGGGACGAACACTGAAGCTTTCTTT. Residues: CASSQGPGTNTEAFF.